The TCR beta chain under discussion was sequenced for a study of shared clonotypes between healthy human individuals. A remark on this clone: Its antigen is not identified.

Study observations and caveats: In general, naive subsets displayed greater estimated richness than memory subsets did. Even with large depth, rarefaction showed that sorted-subset sequencing was incomplete.

Sequencing was performed with immunoSEQ multiplex PCR; in TCRdb, only in-frame clones are kept and a portion is missing. The sample carries around 640,000 clones, 90% to 97% recorded once. The CDR3 is made up of 17 amino acids. Germline V gene sequence: CDR1 SGHVS, CDR2 FQNEAQ. V lost 0 bases and J lost 2, with 17 bases in between. The naive CD8 fraction comprised CD45RO-negative cells positively selected for CCR7 and excluded terminally differentiated effector memory CD45RA+ cells. The chain employs TRBV7-8 and TRBJ2-7, with D possibly TRBD1 on 6 matching bases. The sequence was obtained from a woman between 25 and 40 years old in good health. The sequencing sample was made of naive CD8+ T cells sorted from blood. The DNA for the CDR3 is TGTGCCAGCAGCTTAGCCAGGGCCAGGGGCGCTACCTACGAGCAGTACTTC. Translation: CASSLARARGATYEQYF.